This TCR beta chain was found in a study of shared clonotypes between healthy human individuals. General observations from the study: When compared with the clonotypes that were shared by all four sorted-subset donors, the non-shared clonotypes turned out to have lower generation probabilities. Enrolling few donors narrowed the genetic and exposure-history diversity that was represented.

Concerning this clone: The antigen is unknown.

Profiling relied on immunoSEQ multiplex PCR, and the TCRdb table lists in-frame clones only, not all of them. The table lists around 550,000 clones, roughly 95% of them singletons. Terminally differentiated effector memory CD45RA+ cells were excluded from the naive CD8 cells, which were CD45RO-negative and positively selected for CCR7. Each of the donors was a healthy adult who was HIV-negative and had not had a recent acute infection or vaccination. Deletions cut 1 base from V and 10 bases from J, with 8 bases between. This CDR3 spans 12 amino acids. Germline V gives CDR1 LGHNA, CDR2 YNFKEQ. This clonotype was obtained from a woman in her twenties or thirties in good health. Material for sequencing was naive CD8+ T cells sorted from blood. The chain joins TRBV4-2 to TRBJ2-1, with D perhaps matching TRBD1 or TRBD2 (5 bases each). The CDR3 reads CASSQGGPEQFF. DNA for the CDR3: TGTGCCAGCAGCCAAGGGGGACCCGAGCAGTTCTTC.